The TCR beta chain under discussion was sequenced for a study of T-cell reconstitution after alpha-beta-depleted transplantation in children. Study conclusions and caveats: At one year after transplant, newly produced T cells mostly accounted for T-cell counts and diversity. For some patients, TCRbeta diversity was high at day 60 because of recipient T cells and thymic progenitors that survived. Approximately two months post-transplant, alpha-beta T cells reportedly originated from several hundred expanded graft clones.

This clonotype was detected many times. Its cognate antigen is unknown. V gave up 1 base and J gave up 4 bases, with 7 bases separating them. The CDR3 is 13 residues long. Unique molecular identifiers were used in preparing the TCRbeta library. Via MiXCR, TCRdb re-called the PCR reads, giving one row per CDR3 protein. Among approximately 220,000 distinct CDR3 sequences listed, roughly a sixth were seen once. The sequence was obtained from a male patient between 2 and 9 years old who had a stem cell transplant for acute lymphoblastic leukemia, so the T cells may come from the graft donor. Sequencing was performed on PBMCs, mostly from graft donor cells, taken 360 days after TCRalphabeta/CD19-depleted stem cell transplant. The chain has TRBV12-3 or TRBV12-4 and TRBJ2-5; D gene ambiguous. Here the CDR3 reads CASSLVGRETQYF. The CDR3 bases are TGTGCCAGCAGTTTAGTGGGTCGAGAGACCCAGTACTTC.